This entry lists 4 T cell receptor beta chains sequenced from one sample in a study of cytomegalovirus exposure and HLA in healthy donors. The PCR ran on 60 Vbeta and 13 Jbeta primers. Some clones are missing from TCRdb's copy, which holds only in-frame ones; the method was immunoSEQ multiplex PCR. Of about 130,000 clones detected, around three quarters appear once; the ten largest clones hold roughly 1.9%. Specimen: PBMCs. These receptors were taken from a woman aged 50 to 65 in good health and CMV-seronegative.

This chain uses TRBV19 with TRBJ2-7; D is possibly TRBD2 (6 bases). CDR3 size: 14 residues. V was clipped by 4 bases and J by 4 bases, with 14 bases between them. The germline gives CDR1 LNHDA, CDR2 SQIVND (reference sequence). The CDR3 loop reads CASSTSFGGYEQYV. The CDR3 DNA follows: TGTGCCAGTAGTACATCCTTCGGGGGATACGAGCAGTACGTC.

This chain connects TRBV7-8 to TRBJ1-2; the D is unclear. Trimming removed 5 bases from V and 1 base from J, with 8 bases in between. The germline V gene encodes CDR1 SGHVS and CDR2 FQNEAQ. The CDR3 length is 13 residues. The CDR3 DNA follows: TGTGCCAGCAGCCCCACAAGTAACTATGGCTACACCTTC. Encoded protein: CASSPTSNYGYTF.

There are a few counts of this clone. This sample includes further DNA sequences coding for the same CDR3. This chain uses TRBV7-9 with TRBJ2-2; D unresolved. The V gene's germline CDR1 is SEHNR and CDR2 FQNEAQ (reference sequence). The CDR3 loop spans 12 amino acids. The V end lost 5 bases, the J end lost 6 bases, and 7 bases lay between the germline ends. CDR3 in amino acids: CASSRVAGELFF. For the CDR3, the DNA is TGTGCCAGCAGCCGCGTAGCCGGGGAGCTGTTTTTT. The variable domain in full, completed from reference TRBV7-9 and TRBJ2-2, reads DTGVSQNPRHKITKRGQNVTFRCDPISEHNRLYWYRQTLGQGPEFLTYFQNEAQLEKSRLLSDRFSAERPKGSFSTLEIQRTEQGDSAMYLCASSRVAGELFFGEGSRLTVL.

The J gene is TRBJ2-3, the V gene TRBV19; 9 bases match TRBD1. V shed 7 bases and J 4 bases; nucleotides not matched to a gene: 12. The CDR3 has 16 amino acids. Germline lookup yields CDR1 LNHDA and CDR2 SQIVND (reference sequence). The CDR3 loop reads CASNSLGQGGSDTQYF. In nucleotides, the CDR3 is TGTGCCAGTAATTCCCTGGGACAGGGAGGTTCAGATACGCAGTATTTT.